These 10 T cell receptor beta chains originate from one sample sequenced in a study of blood T cells in healthy people across ages. A sample-barcoded 5' primer and a J-beta primer mix were used in a second PCR of roughly 7 to 12 cycles. Via MiXCR, TCRdb re-called the 5' RACE reads, giving one row per CDR3 protein. This sample has fewer than 1.5 million distinct CDR3 sequences; roughly 45% occur once, and the top ten carry 7% to 9%. The source material was blood. The receptors here all came from a young woman in good health.

This clonotype showed up just a few times. V and J are TRBV28 and TRBJ1-2, with D unclear. Germline values: CDR1 MDHEN, CDR2 SYDVKM. The V gene lost 3 bases and the J gene lost 6 bases, with 8 bases spanning the gap. The CDR3 spans 12 residues. CDR3 sequence: CASSFLKDGYTF. Written as DNA, the CDR3 is TGTGCCAGCAGTTTCTTAAAGGATGGCTACACCTTC.

This clonotype has only one observation. This clone may be a read error of a much larger clone one base away. This rearrangement joins TRBV29-1 to TRBJ2-5, with 8 bases lining up with TRBD1. Germline V gene sequence: CDR1 SQVTM, CDR2 ANQGSEA. The CDR3 loop spans 16 amino acids. V trimming: 2 bases; J trimming: 5 bases; junction bases outside the gene matches: 13. CDR3 region: CSVERLGQGLQETQYF. CDR3 nucleotides: TGCAGCGTTGAACGACTAGGACAGGGTTTACAGGAGACCCAGTACTTC.

The chain carries TRBV4-2 and TRBJ1-2; D remains unclear. CDR3 size: 15 residues. V was cut by 0 bases and J by 4 bases, with 12 bases left in between. Germline loops: CDR1 LGHNA, CDR2 YNFKEQ. As DNA, the CDR3 is TGTGCCAGCAGCCAAGATCAAGGTGTTTTCTATGGCTACACCTTC. This sequence encodes CASSQDQGVFYGYTF.

The gene calls are TRBV5-1 and TRBJ2-7, with D unclear. The V and J ends lost 1 base and 6 bases respectively, with 11 bases between them. The CDR3 is made up of 13 amino acids. Germline V gives CDR1 SGHRS, CDR2 YFSETQ. The CDR3 spells CASSLKGPLEQYF. CDR3 DNA sequence: TGCGCCAGCAGCTTGAAAGGTCCCCTCGAGCAGTACTTC.

The chain joins TRBV20-1 to TRBJ1-1; no firm D call. The CDR3 runs to 13 residues. Germline CDR1 is DFQATT and CDR2 is SNEGSKA (reference sequence). V was shortened by 0 bases and J by 1 base, with 6 bases between the two germline ends. The CDR3 sequence is CSARDDKNTEAFF. CDR3 nucleotides: TGCAGTGCTAGAGATGACAAGAACACTGAAGCTTTCTTT.

A few counts support this clonotype. Written as DNA, the CDR3 is TGTGCCACCAGTGATTTGGAGGCGGACACAGATACGCAGTATTTT. This gives the protein CATSDLEADTDTQYF. This chain joins TRBV24-1 and TRBJ2-3; D ambiguous. This CDR3 comprises 15 residues. Per the germline V gene, CDR1 is KGHDR and CDR2 is SFDVKD. The V and J ends lost 0 bases and 2 bases respectively, with 8 bases between them.

The V gene is TRBV4-2, the J gene TRBJ2-5; 12 bases line up with TRBD2. TRBJ2-7 matches the DNA end more closely, so the J call is doubtful. The germline V gene encodes CDR1 LGHNA and CDR2 YNFKEQ. The CDR3 extends over 17 amino acids. CDR3 residues: CASSQEKLAGGLYEQYF. As DNA, the CDR3 is TGTGCCAGCAGCCAAGAGAAACTAGCGGGAGGACTCTACGAGCAGTACTTC.

This clonotype was observed a handful of times. The rearrangement joins TRBV19 to TRBJ2-4; possibly TRBD1 or TRBD2 for D (5 bases each). The J call may be faulty, since TRBJ2-7 better matches the DNA end. CDR1 is LNHDA and CDR2 is SQIVND in the germline V gene (reference sequence). CDR3 size: 13 residues. The DNA of the CDR3 is TGTGCCAGTAGCCGGGACGTGACCTACGAGCAGTACTTC. As protein: CASSRDVTYEQYF.

This clonotype was detected only a few times. The chain links TRBV7-9 to TRBJ2-1, with D uncertain. The CDR3 spans 13 residues. The V end was cut by 7 bases, the J end by 5 bases, with 12 bases between. Germline V gene lookup returns CDR1 SEHNR and CDR2 FQNEAQ (reference sequence). DNA for the CDR3: TGTGCCAGCACTACCGGCAGTCACAATGAGCAGTTCTTC. Protein sequence: CASTTGSHNEQFF.

This clonotype occurred a few times. The chain couples TRBV6-1 to TRBJ2-4, with 8 bases fitting TRBD2. The DNA matches TRBJ2-5 better at its end, which makes the J call doubtful. Germline V lookup: CDR1 MNHNS, CDR2 SASEGT. There are 17 residues in the CDR3. In DNA, the CDR3 is TGTGCCAGCCGAGACCGTTTTGTCGGGGGGGGCCACAAGACCCAGTACTTC. The encoded protein is CASRDRFVGGGHKTQYF.